The sample holds a few counts of the clone carrying this TCR beta chain. Its antigen remains unknown. This sample was taken from a study of blood T cells in healthy people across ages. Study-wide findings and caveats: Expanded clonotype changes were possibly confounded by unknown donor CMV status.

Germline V gene sequence: CDR1 SQVTM, CDR2 ANQGSEA. V lost 6 bases and J lost 8, with 25 bases in between. There are 15 residues in the CDR3. A J-beta primer mix and a sample-barcoded 5' primer were used in a second PCR of roughly 7 to 12 cycles. Template switching added a 12-random-nucleotide identifier to every cDNA molecule. From each sample, at least 2.5 million paired-end reads containing CDR3 were obtained. TCRdb used MiXCR to reprocess the 5' RACE reads, holding one entry per CDR3 protein. The profile shows fewer than 2,000,000 distinct CDR3 sequences, 39% of them singletons. This receptor was obtained from a human donor in good health. The chain couples TRBV29-1 to TRBJ1-2, with D maybe TRBD1 (6 bases). The sample taken for sequencing was blood. The DNA for the CDR3 is TGCAGCGTCCATTTACAGGGAACCTCGAGGAAAGGCTACACCTTC. It specifies CSVHLQGTSRKGYTF.